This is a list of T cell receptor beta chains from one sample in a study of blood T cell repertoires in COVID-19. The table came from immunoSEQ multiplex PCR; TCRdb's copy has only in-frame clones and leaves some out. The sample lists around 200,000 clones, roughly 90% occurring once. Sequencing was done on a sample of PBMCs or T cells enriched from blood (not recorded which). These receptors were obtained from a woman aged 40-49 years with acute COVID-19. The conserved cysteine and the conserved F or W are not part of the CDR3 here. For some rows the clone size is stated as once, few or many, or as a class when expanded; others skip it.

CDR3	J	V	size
ASSQSPTDTQY	TRBJ2-3	TRBV5-4	NA
ASSAGGTEAF	TRBJ1-1	TRBV9	NA
ASELGGGYT	TRBJ1-2	TRBV6-5	NA
ASSFRGTDLNYGYT	TRBJ1-2	TRBV7-9	NA
ASSLELAGEQF	TRBJ2-1	TRBV7-3	NA
ASSFLGSGDTGELF	TRBJ2-2	TRBV12-1	NA
ASSRGTGLTEAF	TRBJ1-1	TRBV5-1	NA
ASSDDIVSSYNSPLH	TRBJ1-6	TRBV6-1	NA
ASSRYKNTGELF	TRBJ2-2	TRBV4-3	NA
ASSRNTGSGNTIY	TRBJ1-3	TRBV18	NA
ASARQTGAANLGYT	TRBJ1-2	TRBV27	NA
ASSINGITEAF	TRBJ1-1	TRBV19	NA
ASSQGPGGLTEAF	TRBJ1-1	TRBV4-3	few
ASSHKGQSSVNTEAF	TRBJ1-1	TRBV18	NA
ASDVGDTDNSPLH	TRBJ1-6	TRBV19	NA
ASSFSPGAVSGYT	TRBJ1-2	TRBV27	NA
ASSPLGQGYNEQF	TRBJ2-1	TRBV13	NA
ATSRDTGGGAGYT	TRBJ1-2	TRBV15	NA
SVDRATEAF	TRBJ1-1	TRBV20-1	NA
ASSDSAGNEKLF	TRBJ1-4	TRBV10-2	NA
ASSFGAPQETQY	TRBJ2-5	TRBV5-5	NA
ATSDPLGLKQADTQY	TRBJ2-3	TRBV24-1	NA